Shown below are 13 T cell receptor beta chains from a single sample sequenced in a study of response to subunit inactivated influenza vaccine (dated by TCRdb to the late 2010s). Libraries were prepared through RT-PCR. Sequencing instrument: Illumina HiSeq 2500. The public reads were quality trimmed at Q25 with fastp and then assembled into clones with MiXCR by TCRdb, keeping productive beta chains. Records with the same CDR3 protein are collapsed into one entry carrying the most frequent genes and DNA. Here the sample has 500,000 to 650,000 distinct CDR3 sequences; less than 8% occur a single time. The top ten constitute 13% of the sample. Sequenced material: PBMCs from blood, taken less than 25 months after vaccination. The receptors come from a man aged 50 to 69 who received an inactivated influenza vaccine. Donor details come from another sample of the same person, matched by shared clones.

J is TRBJ2-7 and V is TRBV5-1; the D call may be TRBD1 or TRBD2 (6 bases each). The CDR3 contains 16 residues. Germline V gives CDR1 SGHRS, CDR2 YFSETQ. Trimming pared 3 bases from V and 2 bases from J, leaving 18 bases between. As DNA, the CDR3 is TGCGCCAGCAGCTGGGGGGCGTCAGGCCCGACCTACGAGCAGTACTTC. Translation: CASSWGASGPTYEQYF. Full variable domain (missing parts from reference TRBV5-1 and TRBJ2-7): KAGVTQTPRYLIKTRGQQVTLSCSPISGHRSVSWYQQTPGQGLQFLFEYFSETQRNKGNFPGRFSGRQFSNSRSEMNVSTLELGDSALYLCASSWGASGPTYEQYFGPGTRLTVT.

This clonotype was recorded at least ten times. J is TRBJ1-1 and V is TRBV5-1, with D perhaps matching TRBD1 (5 bases). The CDR3 length is 13 residues. Germline V gives CDR1 SGHRS, CDR2 YFSETQ. The V gene lost 0 bases and the J gene lost 5 bases, with 8 bases spanning the gap. The CDR3 here is CASSLEWGTEAFF. The CDR3 DNA sequence: TGCGCCAGCAGCTTGGAATGGGGGACTGAAGCTTTCTTT.

The chain uses TRBV28 and TRBJ2-1, with 11 bases fitting TRBD1. The CDR3 length is 14 residues. Trimming cost V 9 bases and J 3 bases; bases outside gene matches: 4. Germline V gene sequence: CDR1 MDHEN, CDR2 SYDVKM. Written as DNA, the CDR3 is TGTGCCAGTCTTGGGACAGGGGGCTACAATGAGCAGTTCTTC. This codes for CASLGTGGYNEQFF.

The rearrangement links TRBV28 to TRBJ2-2; 9 nucleotides match TRBD1. Germline V gives CDR1 MDHEN, CDR2 SYDVKM. J lost 1 base, V lost 3 bases, and 3 bases had no gene match. The CDR3 is 16 amino acids. The CDR3 DNA reads as TGTGCCAGCAGTTTTTCGGGACAGGGGAACACCGGGGAGCTGTTTTTT. This encodes CASSFSGQGNTGELFF.

In regard to this clonotype: A much more abundant neighbour one base away suggests this may be a read error. Here the CDR3 reads CARSLVSVGQGAAFF. CDR3 nucleotide sequence: TGTGCCAGGAGCTTAGTTTCTGTCGGACAGGGGGCGGCTTTCTTT. The chain employs TRBV7-9 and TRBJ1-1, with 11 bases matching TRBD1. The V gene's germline CDR1 is SEHNR and CDR2 FQNEAQ (reference sequence). This CDR3 contains 15 residues.

This clonotype has a handful of counts. The chain combines TRBV10-3 with TRBJ2-1; D remains ambiguous. V lost 10 bases and J lost 0, with 13 bases in between. Germline CDR1 is ENHRY and CDR2 is SYGVKD. CDR3 length equals 14 residues. CDR3 coding DNA: TGTGCCACCAGGACCACGAGCTCCTACAATGAGCAGTTCTTC. It is translated as CATRTTSSYNEQFF.

Of note for this clonotype: A junction end diverges from the germline sequence, so it may reflect a read error. The rearrangement uses TRBV30 and TRBJ2-5; a weak D match, TRBD2 (6 bases). The CDR3 is 11 amino acids. Germline lookup yields CDR1 GTSNPN and CDR2 SVGIG (reference sequence). The CDR3 sequence is CAWRDGGGESF. Written as DNA, the CDR3 is TGTGCCTGGAGAGACGGGGGTGGGGAGTCCTTC.

In its sample, this clonotype was seen a few times. This chain uses TRBV20-1 with TRBJ2-7; maybe TRBD2 (5 bases). CDR3 length equals 13 residues. The V end lost 0 bases, the J end lost 3 bases, and 9 bases lay between the germline ends. Germline V gene data show CDR1 as DFQATT and CDR2 as SNEGSKA (reference sequence). CDR3 region: CSARDADFYEQYF. CDR3 bases: TGCAGTGCTAGAGATGCGGACTTCTACGAGCAGTACTTC.

The table lists this clonotype with a few counts. The rearrangement links TRBV18 to TRBJ2-7; possibly TRBD2 for D (5 bases). The CDR3 sequence is 15 residues long. Trimming took 3 bases from V and 5 from J, leaving 17 bases between them. CDR1 and CDR2 from the germline V gene are KGHSH and LQKENI. The CDR3 here is CASSPSVSGINEQYF. In DNA form, the CDR3 reads TGTGCCAGCTCACCTTCCGTAAGCGGAATCAACGAGCAGTACTTC.

A few counts support this clonotype. The chain recombines TRBV5-6 with TRBJ2-3, with no clear D. There are 13 residues in the CDR3. The germline V gene encodes CDR1 SGHDT and CDR2 YYEEEE. V was cut by 4 bases and J by 3 bases, with 9 bases left in between. CDR3 amino acids: CASSVDPTDTQYF. The DNA of the CDR3 is TGTGCCAGCAGCGTAGACCCTACAGATACGCAGTATTTT.

In its sample, this clonotype was seen many times. The chain combines TRBV5-6 with TRBJ1-1, with TRBD1 as a possible D gene (5 bases). Germline CDR1 SGHDT, CDR2 YYEEEE. The CDR3 covers 15 residues. V was shortened by 3 bases and J by 5 bases, with 17 bases between the two germline ends. This chain's CDR3 is CASSWEGTGGTEAFF. CDR3 in DNA: TGTGCCAGCAGCTGGGAAGGGACGGGAGGGACTGAAGCTTTCTTT.

This clonotype has a count of ten or more. V is TRBV27 and J is TRBJ2-6; D gene ambiguous. Germline CDR1 is MNHEY and CDR2 is SMNVEV (reference sequence). This CDR3 comprises 17 residues. V was cut by 6 bases and J by 0 bases, with 15 bases left in between. Here the CDR3 reads CASSLDPHSSGANVLTF. The CDR3 nucleotides are TGTGCCAGCAGCCTAGACCCACATAGCTCTGGGGCCAACGTCCTGACTTTC.

Only a few counts were recorded for this clonotype. This sequence joins TRBV6-2 or TRBV6-3 and TRBJ2-6; 7 bases map to TRBD1. V trimming: 11 bases; J trimming: 0 bases; junction bases outside the gene matches: 7. The CDR3 runs to 15 residues. In germline, CDR1 is MNHEY, CDR2 SVGEGT. DNA of the CDR3: TGTGCCTCAATGTCAGGGGGCTCTGGGGCCAACGTCCTGACTTTC. Protein sequence: CASMSGGSGANVLTF.